A single sample is the source of the 32 T cell receptor beta chains below, sequenced in a study of tumor-infiltrating lymphocytes in primary liver carcinoma. With around 490 ng total RNA as template and a constant-region primer, TCR beta cDNA was made. Sequencing libraries for TCR beta derived from three nested multiplex PCR rounds that used slightly modified ARM-PCR. Researchers ran the first two PCR rounds for roughly 10 cycles each with TRBV1-TRBV30 forward primers and a C-beta reverse primer. One entry per CDR3 protein results from TCRdb running MiXCR on the multiplex PCR reads. The sample holds 100,000 to 150,000 distinct CDR3 sequences, under 65% seen once. The source material, roughly 18-30 mg of unsorted bulk tissue, was used to co-extract RNA and DNA. The specimen sequenced was liver tumor tissue from sampling region 3. Subset noted: tumor region T3, left-lateral pole. These receptors all stem from a woman aged 60-75 years with primary liver carcinoma and hepatitis B virus infection.

Remarks on this clonotype: The junction shows a germline mismatch at one end, possibly a read error. This chain joins TRBV4-1 and TRBJ2-1, with D unclear. This CDR3 spans 15 amino acids. Germline values: CDR1 MGHRA, CDR2 YSYEKL. The CDR3: CARSRDSAEYLEQFF. The CDR3 DNA reads as TGCGCCAGGAGCCGAGATTCGGCAGAGTACCTTGAGCAGTTCTTC.

A word on this clonotype: The CDR3 does not close with the conserved phenylalanine or tryptophan, likely indicating a read error. This sequence joins TRBV5-1 and TRBJ2-3; 9 bases fit TRBD2. The trim removed 8 bases at V and 6 bases at J, leaving 10 bases unmatched. The CDR3 consists of 14 residues. Germline CDR1 is SGHRS and CDR2 is YFSETQ. The CDR3 spells CASSHSGRSDTQYL. CDR3 nucleotide sequence: TGCGCCAGTAGTCACAGCGGGAGGTCCGATACGCAGTATCTT.

The CDR3 coding sequence is TGTGCCAGCAGCACCAAGGGGGGTGAGCAGTTCTTC. Translated, it gives CASSTKGGEQFF. The rearrangement joins TRBV7-8 to TRBJ2-1; the D call may be TRBD1 or TRBD2 (6 bases each). V lost 5 bases to trimming and J lost 9 bases, with 11 bases between them. The CDR3 has 12 residues. Germline values: CDR1 SGHVS, CDR2 FQNEAQ.

This clonotype occurred once. Mismatch with germline at one junction end may stem from a read error. J is TRBJ1-1 and V is TRBV29-1, with 7 positions matching TRBD1. The germline gives CDR1 SQVTM, CDR2 ANQGSEA. The length of the CDR3 is 15 residues. CDR3 DNA sequence: TGCAACGTTGAAGGACTTATGGGACAGAACGCTGAAGCTTTCTTT. Protein: CNVEGLMGQNAEAFF.

The CDR3 loop reads CSARNGAFGNQPQHF. The CDR3 region has the DNA TGCAGTGCTAGAAATGGGGCATTTGGCAATCAGCCCCAGCATTTT. V is TRBV20-1 and J is TRBJ1-5; a possible D gene is TRBD1 (5 bases). The CDR3 has 15 residues. Trimming shortened V by 2 bases and J by 2 bases, and 13 bases separated the two germline ends. CDR1 and CDR2 from the germline V gene are DFQATT and SNEGSKA (reference sequence).

This clonotype came up many times. The chain links TRBV7-9 to TRBJ1-2, with unresolved D. The CDR3 contains 12 residues. Germline V gene data show CDR1 as SEHNR and CDR2 as FQNEAQ (reference sequence). Trimming pared 8 bases from V and 2 bases from J, leaving 9 bases between. In nucleotides, the CDR3 is TGTGCCAGCGAACGGACGAACTATGGCTACACCTTC. Its translation is CASERTNYGYTF.

Comment on this clonotype: Here the CDR3 omits its conserved ending phenylalanine or tryptophan, so a read error is the likely source. V usage is TRBV4-2 and J usage is TRBJ1-1, with D unresolved. V was clipped by 4 bases and J by 4 bases, with 19 bases between them. The CDR3 is 16 amino acids. Germline V gene sequence: CDR1 LGHNA, CDR2 YNFKEQ. CDR3 DNA sequence: TGTGCCAGCAGCCCATTGGAAGGTCGGGGTGGCACTGAAGCTTTCTCT. This sequence encodes CASSPLEGRGGTEAFS.

As for this clonotype: A much larger clone sits a single nucleotide away, making a read error possible. V is TRBV29-1 and J is TRBJ1-4; TRBD1 might be the D (5 bases). The CDR3 runs 16 residues. V was trimmed by 7 bases and J by 0 bases, leaving 18 bases between them. Germline lookup yields CDR1 SQVTM and CDR2 ANQGSEA. CDR3: CSAGGGAWATNEKLFF. In nucleotides, the CDR3 is TGCAGCGCCGGGGGAGGGGCCTGGGCAACTAATGAAAAACTGTTTTTT.

In its sample, this clonotype is medium-sized (0.01 to 0.1%). The V gene is TRBV4-2, the J gene TRBJ2-4, with 12 bases lining up with TRBD2. The CDR3 has 20 residues. Germline-derived CDR1 and CDR2 are LGHNA and YNFKEQ. The junction had 15 bases not matched to a gene; V was cut back by 0 bases and J by 6 bases. Written as DNA, the CDR3 is TGTGCCAGCAGCCAAGAGTCCCCTAGCGGGAGGGTAGGGCCAGGAAACATTCAGTACTTC. It yields the protein CASSQESPSGRVGPGNIQYF.

For this clonotype: Given a much more abundant clone one base away, this may be a read error. Here the CDR3 omits its conserved ending phenylalanine or tryptophan, so a read error is the likely source. This chain joins TRBV11-1 and TRBJ2-3; D is ambiguous. The CDR3 has 13 amino acids. The V end was cut by 3 bases, the J end by 3 bases, with 7 bases between. Germline loops: CDR1 SGHAT, CDR2 FQDESV (reference sequence). DNA for the CDR3: TGTGCCAGCAGCTTTATTGGTACAGATACGCAGTATTTG. This codes for CASSFIGTDTQYL.

The gene calls are TRBV6-1 and TRBJ2-7, with 7 positions matching TRBD1. J lost 5 bases, V lost 7 bases, and 14 bases had no gene match. CDR1 and CDR2 from the germline V gene are MNHNS and SASEGT. This CDR3 spans 15 amino acids. The CDR3 coding sequence is TGTGCCAGCACCTTCGGACAGGACGCCGGCCACGAGCAGTACTTC. Translation: CASTFGQDAGHEQYF.

This clonotype was seen a single time. The junction does not match germline at one end; this may be a read error. The chain uses TRBV12-3 or TRBV12-4 and TRBJ2-7; D perhaps matches TRBD2 (5 bases). The CDR3 extends over 13 amino acids. The CDR3 nucleotides read TGTGCCAACAGTTTAGGAGGCTCCTACAAGCAGTACTTC. It yields the protein CANSLGGSYKQYF.

About this clonotype itself: Sequence at one end of the junction differs from germline and may be a read error. CDR3 in DNA: TGTGTCTGGAGGCGGCGGGGAGTCAAAGAGCGGTACTTC. Amino acid sequence: CVWRRRGVKERYF. The V gene is TRBV30, the J gene TRBJ2-7, with a weak D call TRBD2 (6 bases). Germline V lookup: CDR1 GTSNPN, CDR2 SVGIG (reference sequence). This CDR3 is built from 13 residues.

A word on this clonotype: At one end the junction does not follow the germline gene, possibly because of a read error. The chain uses TRBV29-1 and TRBJ1-2; maybe TRBD1 (6 bases). The CDR3 covers 11 residues. CDR1 is SQVTM and CDR2 is ANQGSEA in the germline V gene. Here the CDR3 DNA reads TGCAGCGGTGGGGGGCACTATGACTACACTTTC. Protein product: CSGGGHYDYTF.

Details on this clonotype: One end of the junction does not line up with germline, which may come from a read error. The chain uses TRBV11-3 and TRBJ2-1, with a tentative D call TRBD2 (7 bases). Germline CDR1 reads SGHNT; CDR2 reads YENEEA. The CDR3 is 17 residues long. CDR3 nucleotide sequence: TGTGCAAGCAACTCCCGGGGGGCGCGGACCATGGGCAATGAGCAGCTCTTC. Its translation: CASNSRGARTMGNEQLF.

The rearrangement uses TRBV6-1 and TRBJ1-5; no firm D call. The CDR3 has 12 residues. V dropped 11 bases and J dropped 2 bases, with 10 bases sitting between them. In germline, CDR1 is MNHNS, CDR2 SASEGT. The CDR3 bases are TGTGCCTGCGAGGTAGGCAATCAGCCCCAGCATTTT. This sequence encodes CACEVGNQPQHF.

Details on this clonotype: Relative to the germline gene, one junction end is altered; a read error may explain this. The genes are TRBV12-3 or TRBV12-4 and TRBJ2-1; 7 bases line up with TRBD1. The CDR3 runs 16 residues. The CDR3 loop is CASSHTGQLNYNEQFF. In DNA form, the CDR3 reads TGTGCCAGCAGCCACACGGGACAGCTAAACTACAATGAGCAGTTTTTC.

Notes on this clonotype: One end of the junction does not line up with germline, which may come from a read error. V usage is TRBV10-1 and J usage is TRBJ2-1; D gene ambiguous. The germline CDR1 and CDR2 sequences are WNHNN and SYGVQD (reference sequence). The CDR3 loop spans 15 amino acids. The CDR3 sequence is CASSESGAERNGQFF. DNA for the CDR3: TGCGCCAGCAGTGAGTCCGGTGCAGAGCGCAATGGGCAGTTCTTC.

Details on this clonotype: This is likely a read error, given that the CDR3 carries no conserved phenylalanine or tryptophan at its end. The chain joins TRBV11-3 to TRBJ1-1; possibly TRBD1 for D (6 bases). The germline CDR1 and CDR2 sequences are SGHNT and YENEEA. V lost 7 bases and J lost 11, with 20 bases in between. The CDR3 runs to 13 residues. In DNA, the CDR3 is TGTGCCAGCAACCCCTCCCCGGACAGCAGGGCTTTCTTA. It specifies CASNPSPDSRAFL.

This clonotype was observed at least ten times. V gene TRBV13 combines with J gene TRBJ2-7, with D maybe TRBD2 (6 bases). CDR1 PRHDT and CDR2 FYEKMQ come from the germline V gene (reference sequence). The CDR3 totals 13 residues. The V and J ends lost 6 bases and 0 bases respectively, with 9 bases between them. The CDR3 DNA reads TGTGCCAGCAGGGGACTGAGCTCCTACGAGCAGTACTTC. Residues: CASRGLSSYEQYF.

Ten or more counts support this clonotype. This sequence joins TRBV5-4 and TRBJ2-6; D might be TRBD1 or TRBD2, each matching 6 bases. Germline V gene sequence: CDR1 SGHNT, CDR2 YYREEE (reference sequence). Trimming took 4 bases from V and 4 from J, leaving 15 bases between them. The CDR3 loop spans 16 amino acids. This CDR3 is CASSDGGGRGANVLTF. The CDR3 region has the DNA TGTGCCAGCAGCGATGGTGGGGGGCGAGGGGCCAACGTCCTGACTTTC. The full variable domain, completed using reference TRBV5-4 and TRBJ2-6, is ETGVTQSPTHLIKTRGQQVTLRCSSQSGHNTVSWYQQALGQGPQFIFQYYREEENGRGNFPPRFSGLQFPNYSSELNVNALELDDSALYLCASSDGGGRGANVLTFGAGSRLTVL.

This chain uses TRBV5-1 with TRBJ1-1, with D unclear. Deletions cut 3 bases from V and 3 bases from J, with 9 bases between. CDR1 and CDR2 (germline): SGHRS, YFSETQ. This CDR3 is 13 amino acids long. The CDR3 DNA reads as TGCGCCAGCAGCTCTGCACGGTACACTGAAGCTTTCTTT. Translation gives CASSSARYTEAFF.

As for this clonotype: A much larger clone differs from this one at a single base, so this may be a read error. The chain recombines TRBV7-9 with TRBJ1-3, with D hard to call. V was clipped by 4 bases and J by 0 bases, with 13 bases between them. The CDR3 has 16 amino acids. Germline V gene lookup returns CDR1 SEHNR and CDR2 FQNEAQ (reference sequence). CDR3 in DNA: TGTGCCAGCAGCTGGGCGTCCGGGGACTCTGGAAACACCATATATTTT. It translates to CASSWASGDSGNTIYF.

This sequence joins TRBV20-1 and TRBJ2-1, with TRBD2 matching over 9 bases. The CDR3 loop spans 15 amino acids. V was clipped by 3 bases and J by 4 bases; unmatched bases: 7. CDR1 and CDR2 (germline): DFQATT, SNEGSKA (reference sequence). CDR3 in amino acids: CSASPTSGKYNEQFF. In nucleotides, the CDR3 is TGCAGTGCTAGCCCGACTAGCGGAAAGTACAATGAGCAGTTCTTC.

The CDR3 nucleotides are TGTGCCAGCAGCTATAGCGGGAGTACCTCGGGAAGCGAGCAGTACTTC. This codes for CASSYSGSTSGSEQYF. V gene TRBV11-2 combines with J gene TRBJ2-7, with 9 positions matching TRBD2. This CDR3 has 16 amino acids. The germline V gene encodes CDR1 SGHAT and CDR2 FQNNGV. J was trimmed by 6 bases and V by 4 bases; bases with no gene match: 13.

Concerning this clonotype itself: The CDR3 carries no conserved terminal phenylalanine or tryptophan, so it likely arises from a read error. V and J are TRBV7-8 and TRBJ2-1, with a possible D match to TRBD2 (5 bases). This CDR3 is built from 12 residues. The V end was cut by 1 base, the J end by 13 bases, with 11 bases between. Germline CDR1 SGHVS, CDR2 FQNEAQ. The CDR3 loop is CASSLGLSEQFL. CDR3 nucleotides: TGTGCCAGCAGCTTAGGTCTTAGCGAACAGTTCCTC.

In regard to this clonotype: The conserved closing phenylalanine or tryptophan is absent in this CDR3, likely reflecting a read error. V is TRBV30 and J is TRBJ2-5; 7 bases agree with TRBD1. The length of the CDR3 is 15 residues. Germline V lookup: CDR1 GTSNPN, CDR2 SVGIG (reference sequence). V gave up 5 bases and J gave up 5 bases; unmatched junction bases: 14. Written as DNA, the CDR3 is TGTGCCTGGGGGGACCTACAGGGGTTCGCGGAGACCCAGTACTAC. Translation gives CAWGDLQGFAETQYY.

In regard to this clonotype: A much larger clone lies a single base off, so this may be a read error. V is TRBV6-6 and J is TRBJ1-5; 8 positions match TRBD1. Germline V gene lookup returns CDR1 MNHNY and CDR2 SVGAGI (reference sequence). This CDR3 spans 14 amino acids. In nucleotides, the CDR3 is TGTTCCAGCAGTCCCGGACAGGGAAATCAGCCCCAGCATTTT. It encodes CSSSPGQGNQPQHF.

The count of this clonotype is one. Germline is not matched at one junction end, which may reflect a read error. The V call is TRBV4-2, the J call TRBJ2-4; 7 nucleotides line up with TRBD1. CDR3 length: 17 residues. Germline CDR1 LGHNA, CDR2 YNFKEQ. The CDR3: CASNQEGALGAKNIQCF. As DNA, the CDR3 is TGTGCCAGCAACCAAGAGGGGGCCTTGGGGGCCAAAAACATTCAGTGCTTC.

This chain uses TRBV7-3 with TRBJ2-1, with 7 nucleotides matching TRBD2. The CDR3 runs 15 residues. The ends lost 5 bases at V and 0 bases at J; junction bases unmatched: 4. Germline V gene lookup returns CDR1 SGHTA and CDR2 FQGTGA. The DNA for the CDR3 is TGTGCCAGCAGCCCCGGGACTACCTCCTACAATGAGCAGTTCTTC. Its protein product is CASSPGTTSYNEQFF.

Note on this clonotype: One end of the junction does not line up with germline, which may come from a read error. This chain uses TRBV11-1 with TRBJ2-1; 11 nucleotides align to TRBD2. The CDR3 spans 17 residues. Germline values: CDR1 SGHAT, CDR2 FQDESV (reference sequence). The CDR3 region is CVSSFNPRLAGTNEQFF. DNA for the CDR3: TGTGTCAGCAGTTTTAACCCTAGACTAGCGGGAACAAATGAGCAGTTCTTC.

This clonotype was detected a few times. The chain recombines TRBV5-1 with TRBJ2-2; a weak D match, TRBD1 (5 bases). V lost 4 bases, J lost 10 bases, and 14 bases lay in between. The CDR3 consists of 13 residues. CDR1 SGHRS and CDR2 YFSETQ come from the germline V gene. CDR3 residues: CASSTGHSEELFF. The CDR3 nucleotides are TGCGCCAGCAGCACAGGACACTCAGAGGAGCTGTTTTTT.